This is a list of T cell receptor beta chains from one sample in a study of technical replicates of blood from a handful of donors. Libraries were prepared by immunoSEQ multiplex PCR; TCRdb keeps only in-frame clonotypes and omits some of them. The repertoire has tens of thousands of clones, approximately 94% of them found once; the top ten carry 0.3% to 0.45%. The specimen was T cells isolated from PBMCs. These receptors were taken from a human donor in good health. The CDR3 runs from the conserved cysteine through the conserved F or W. A D gene is named only where the DNA matches it firmly. Only part of the rows carry a size: once, few, many, or a class if the clone is expanded.

TRBV27	once	TRBD2	TRBJ2-7	CASSLGRGDYEQYF	TGTGCCAGCAGTTTGGGGAGGGGTGACTACGAGCAGTACTTC
TRBV7-3	once	TRBD2	TRBJ2-3	CASSWSGSGADTQYF	TGTGCCAGCAGCTGGAGCGGGAGTGGTGCAGATACGCAGTATTTT
TRBV2	-	TRBD2	TRBJ2-7	CASSYTSGRETYEQYF	TGTGCCAGCAGTTATACTAGCGGGAGGGAAACATACGAGCAGTACTTC
TRBV6-5	-	-	TRBJ1-2	CASSYSQGGYTF	TGTGCCAGCAGTTACTCTCAGGGGGGCTACACCTTC
TRBV19	-	-	TRBJ2-1	CASSTWPSFFF	TGTGCCAGTAGTACATGGCCCTCTTTTTTCTTC
TRBV30	once	-	TRBJ1-4	CAEEIPPSEKLFF	TGTGCTGAAGAGATCCCTCCTAGTGAAAAACTGTTTTTT
TRBV5-1	-	-	TRBJ1-2	CASSLSKEASYGYTF	TGCGCCAGCAGCTTGTCAAAGGAGGCCTCCTATGGCTACACCTTC
TRBV7-9	-	-	TRBJ2-7	CASSLNSYEQYF	TGTGCCAGCAGCTTAAACAGCTACGAGCAGTACTTC
TRBV30	-	-	TRBJ1-5	CAWSRGSNQPQHF	TGTGCCTGGAGTCGCGGTAGCAATCAGCCCCAGCATTTT
TRBV5-4	-	TRBD2	TRBJ2-7	CASSLASGTYYEQYF	TGTGCCAGCAGCCTCGCTAGCGGAACCTACTACGAGCAGTACTTC
TRBV11-2	-	-	TRBJ2-3	CASSLHSSLGTDTQYF	TGTGCCAGCAGCTTGCATAGTAGTTTAGGCACAGATACGCAGTATTTT
TRBV18	-	-	TRBJ1-1	CASSPLGNTEAFF	TGTGCCAGCTCACCACTCGGGAACACTGAAGCTTTCTTT
TRBV7-6	once	-	TRBJ2-5	CASSKTPRGLQETQYF	TGTGCCAGCAGCAAAACACCCAGGGGATTGCAAGAGACCCAGTACTTC
TRBV27	-	-	TRBJ2-2	CASRPGLLGVTNTGELFF	TGTGCCAGCAGGCCGGGACTCTTAGGCGTTACGAACACCGGGGAGCTGTTTTTT
TRBV29-1	-	TRBD1	TRBJ2-7	CSVASGTGGIEQYF	TGCAGCGTTGCCTCCGGGACAGGGGGGATTGAGCAGTACTTC